What follows are 22 T cell receptor beta chains derived from one specimen sequenced in a study of tissue T cells after allogeneic stem cell transplantation. Data came from immunoSEQ multiplex PCR; TCRdb stores just in-frame clones and leaves some out. The sample lists about 48,000 clones; roughly 73% were seen once. The sample comprised sorted cells pooled from one or two spleens. These TCRs come from a pool of C57BL/6 mice in good health.

This clone was seen a few times. The listed genes are named as in mouse. Read data end 1 residue before the CDR3 end; the end is taken from the germline J gene. The same CDR3 arises from other DNA sequences in this sample as well. The gene calls are TRBV31 and TRBJ2-7; a weak D match, TRBD1 (6 bases). Germline V CDR1 and CDR2: GKSSPN, SITVG. The CDR3 sequence is 12 residues long. The V and J ends lost 0 bases and 4 bases respectively, with 7 bases between them. CDR3 amino acids: CAWSLGGYEQYF. The covered CDR3 bases are TGTGCCTGGAGTCTAGGGGGATATGAACAGTAC.

Turning to this clone: Gene labels here are mouse ones. The read terminates 1 residue before the CDR3 end, so the remaining end is supplied by the germline J gene. The rearrangement uses TRBV4 and TRBJ2-7; no clear D. The V end was cut by 4 bases, the J end by 4 bases, with 8 bases between. The CDR3 runs to 12 residues. Germline-derived CDR1 and CDR2 are LGHDT and YNNKQL (reference sequence). The part of the CDR3 DNA that was read is TGTGCCAGCAGCTTCCGGGAATATGAACAGTAC. Its protein product is CASSFREYEQY. The whole CDR3 protein is CASSFREYEQYF.

A note on this clone: Mouse germline and gene names are used. CDR3 region: CAWTDSSGNTLYF. Partial CDR3 DNA: TGTGCCTGGACCGACAGTTCTGGAAATACGCTCTAT. V usage is TRBV31 and J usage is TRBJ1-3, with D maybe TRBD1 (5 bases). The read gets to within 1 residue of the CDR3 end, and the germline J gene fills in the rest. The CDR3 sequence is 13 residues long. Germline CDR1 is GKSSPN and CDR2 is SITVG. V dropped 4 bases and J dropped 0 bases, with 7 bases sitting between them.

This clone was detected only a few times. The gene names here belong to mouse. The read ends 1 residue before the CDR3 terminus; that terminus is restored from the germline J gene. J is TRBJ1-4 and V is TRBV5; D not certain. Per the germline V gene, CDR1 is LGHNA and CDR2 is YNLKQL (reference sequence). V was clipped by 2 bases and J by 0 bases, with 7 bases between them. The CDR3 is 15 residues long. Here the CDR3 reads CASSQTEISNERLFF. CDR3 DNA, as far as it was read: TGTGCCAGCAGCCAAACAGAAATTTCCAACGAAAGATTATTT.

Notes on this clone: Genes here carry mouse names. With the read ending 1 residue before the CDR3 end, the germline J gene is used to fill in that end. This chain connects TRBV20 to TRBJ2-7; D assignment may be TRBD1 or TRBD2 (5 bases each). The CDR3 covers 12 residues. V lost 1 base to trimming and J lost 7 bases, with 11 bases between them. The germline gives CDR1 GFQATS, CDR2 STVNSAI. The CDR3 loop reads CGARGGAGEQYF. Partial CDR3 DNA: TGTGGTGCTAGGGGGGGCGCGGGAGAACAGTAC.

For this clone: Gene names refer to mouse genes. Read data end 1 residue before the CDR3 end; the end is taken from the germline J gene. The chain joins TRBV14 to TRBJ2-1, with unresolved D. Germline V CDR1 and CDR2: SGHDT, FRDEAV. This CDR3 region has 13 residues. Trimming took 1 base from V and 3 from J, leaving 5 bases between them. This CDR3 is CASSFSSYAEQFF. The part of the CDR3 DNA that was read is TGTGCCAGCAGTTTCAGCAGCTATGCTGAGCAGTTC.

On this clone itself: All gene names here are mouse names. The read ends 1 residue before the CDR3 terminus; that terminus is restored from the germline J gene. V is TRBV13-1 and J is TRBJ2-2; 10 positions agree with TRBD1. The CDR3 spans 16 residues. Germline CDR1 is NSHNY and CDR2 is SYGAGN. Unmatched junction bases numbered 3, after V lost 4 bases and J lost 0 bases. The chain's CDR3 is CASSPGQGANTGQLYF. The sequenced CDR3 bases are TGTGCCAGCAGTCCCGGACAGGGGGCAAACACCGGGCAGCTCTAC.

For this clone: The genes and germline here are from mouse. The read stops 1 residue short of the end of the CDR3; the missing end is completed from the germline J gene. The rearrangement joins TRBV13-2 to TRBJ2-7; D perhaps matches TRBD2 (6 bases). Germline V gene lookup returns CDR1 NNHNN and CDR2 SYGAGS (reference sequence). The V end lost 0 bases, the J end lost 0 bases, and 13 bases lay between the germline ends. The CDR3 covers 16 residues. The sequenced part of the CDR3 DNA is TGTGCCAGCGGTGATGTGCTGGGGAGGAGCTCCTATGAACAGTAC. It encodes CASGDVLGRSSYEQY. The whole CDR3 sequence is CASGDVLGRSSYEQYF.

Of note for this clone: Gene and germline names: mouse. Coverage ceases 1 residue before the CDR3 finishes, and the germline J gene fills in the end. The gene calls are TRBV3 and TRBJ2-5; tentatively, D is TRBD2 (6 bases). V lost 0 bases, J lost 3 bases, and 7 bases lay in between. CDR1 is SNHLY, CDR2 FYNGKV, per germline (reference sequence). The CDR3 is 14 amino acids. The CDR3: CASSLAGGQDTQYF. The CDR3 DNA, read in part, is TGTGCCAGCAGCTTAGCTGGGGGTCAAGACACCCAGTAC.

As regards this clone: Mouse gene names apply. The read terminates 1 residue ahead of where the CDR3 ends, so the germline J gene completes it. The genes are TRBV19 and TRBJ2-2, with 14 bases aligning to TRBD2. V gave up 6 bases and J gave up 4 bases; unmatched junction bases: 8. Looked up from germline, CDR1 is FNHDT and CDR2 is SITEND (reference sequence). This CDR3 contains 17 residues. The CDR3 sequence is CASKGGLGGRRTGQLYF. CDR3 DNA (partial): TGTGCCAGCAAAGGGGGACTGGGGGGGCGCCGCACCGGGCAGCTCTAC. Drawing the rest from reference TRBV19 and TRBJ2-2, the complete variable domain is GGIITQTPKFLIGQEGQKLTLKCQQNFNHDTMYWYRQDSGKGLRLIYYSITENDLQKGDLSEGYDASREKKSSFSLTVTSAQKNEMAVFLCASKGGLGGRRTGQLYFGEGSKLTVL.

In regard to this clone: Gene names denote mouse genes. The read terminates 1 residue ahead of where the CDR3 ends, so the germline J gene completes it. The chain recombines TRBV19 with TRBJ1-1; TRBD1 matches 8 bases. CDR1 and CDR2 from the germline V gene are FNHDT and SITEND (reference sequence). Trimming took 2 bases from V and 4 from J; bases not matched to a gene: 4. The CDR3 consists of 14 residues. Here the CDR3 reads CASSIDRGTTEVFF. Partial CDR3 DNA: TGTGCCAGCAGTATCGACAGGGGCACCACAGAAGTCTTC.

This clone came up a few times. Germline and genes: mouse. The read halts 1 residue ahead of the CDR3 end, with the missing end drawn from the germline J gene. The chain employs TRBV12-2 and TRBJ2-7, with D uncertain. Trimming shortened V by 2 bases and J by 3 bases, and 4 bases separated the two germline ends. The germline V gene encodes CDR1 SGHLS and CDR2 HYDKME. The CDR3 has 11 residues. The CDR3 protein is CASSPYYEQYF. The CDR3 bases that were read are TGTGCCAGCTCTCCCTACTATGAACAGTAC.

In its sample, this clone was seen a few times. The genes and germline here are from mouse. The CDR3 goes on 1 residue after the read ends, and that part is filled in from the germline J gene. The chain recombines TRBV3 with TRBJ1-5; no reliable D call. The germline CDR1 and CDR2 sequences are SNHLY and FYNGKV (reference sequence). Trimming left V 1 base short and J 6 bases short, with 7 bases between. The CDR3 spans 13 residues. The chain's CDR3 is CASSLDSGQAPLF. The part of the CDR3 DNA that was read is TGTGCCAGCAGCTTAGATTCTGGCCAGGCTCCGCTT.

Points on this clone: The germline and genes are mouse ones. The CDR3 end falls 1 residue outside the read, so it is completed with the germline J gene. The rearrangement joins TRBV2 to TRBJ2-2; 10 nucleotides match TRBD2. The V segment lost 4 bases and the J segment 4 bases; nucleotides outside the gene matches: 6. Germline loops: CDR1 LGHNA, CDR2 YSYQKL. This CDR3 region has 16 residues. The sequenced CDR3 bases are TGTGCCAGCAGCCCCCGACTGGGGGGCGGCACCGGGCAGCTCTAC. It is translated as CASSPRLGGGTGQLY. The full CDR3 protein reads CASSPRLGGGTGQLYF.

This clone turned up a few times. Gene and germline names: mouse. The read falls 1 residue short of the CDR3 end, and the missing part is taken from the germline J gene. The rearrangement uses TRBV3 and TRBJ1-3, with 9 bases that match TRBD1. V was pared by 5 bases and J by 2 bases, with 4 bases of the junction left unmatched. The germline V gene has CDR1 SNHLY and CDR2 FYNGKV (reference sequence). CDR3 length equals 15 residues. The CDR3 is CASSQTGGAGNTLYF. Partial CDR3 DNA: TGTGCCAGCAGCCAAACAGGGGGCGCTGGAAATACGCTCTAT.

Regarding this clone: Germline and genes: mouse. With the read ending 1 residue before the CDR3 end, the germline J gene is used to fill in that end. The J gene is TRBJ1-3, the V gene TRBV19, with D hard to call. V was shortened by 4 bases and J by 4 bases, with 3 bases between the two germline ends. The CDR3 totals 11 residues. Germline V lookup: CDR1 FNHDT, CDR2 SITEND (reference sequence). The CDR3 DNA, read in part, is TGTGCCAGCAGTCCAGGAAATACGCTCTAT. Its translation is CASSPGNTLY. The entire CDR3 protein reads CASSPGNTLYF.

This clone appeared a few times. Gene names are the mouse ones. The read stops 1 residue short of the end of the CDR3; the missing end is completed from the germline J gene. This chain links TRBV1 with TRBJ2-7, with D unresolved. The V gene lost 0 bases and the J gene lost 3 bases, with 9 bases spanning the gap. Germline values: CDR1 NSQYPW, CDR2 LRSPGD (reference sequence). The CDR3 is made up of 14 amino acids. This CDR3 reads CTCSADRLYYEQYF. The CDR3 DNA, read in part, is TGCACCTGCAGTGCAGATCGCCTTTACTATGAACAGTAC.

Comments on this clone: Genes and germline come from the mouse. The read ends 1 residue early relative to the CDR3; the germline J gene fills the gap. This rearrangement joins TRBV13-3 to TRBJ2-7, with a possible D match to TRBD1 (5 bases). CDR1 is NNHDY, CDR2 SYVADS, per germline. The CDR3 sequence is 14 residues long. The germline V and J ends were trimmed by 2 bases and 4 bases, with 13 bases remaining between them. The CDR3 reads CASSEDKTKYEQYF. The sequenced CDR3 bases are TGTGCCAGCAGTGAGGACAAAACAAAATATGAACAGTAC.

A note on this clone: All gene names here are mouse names. The CDR3 extends 1 residue past the end of the read, so its final part is completed from the germline J gene. V usage is TRBV2 and J usage is TRBJ2-5, with D maybe TRBD2 (6 bases). Trimming left V 0 bases short and J 3 bases short, with 10 bases between. CDR3 size: 15 residues. The germline V gene has CDR1 LGHNA and CDR2 YSYQKL. CDR3 DNA, as far as it was read: TGTGCCAGCAGCCAAGATAACGGGGGGCAAGACACCCAGTAC. Translating gives CASSQDNGGQDTQY. The whole CDR3 region reads CASSQDNGGQDTQYF.

Details on this clone: Gene names and germline refer to mouse. With the read ending 1 residue before the CDR3 end, the germline J gene is used to fill in that end. This rearrangement joins TRBV13-1 to TRBJ2-4; D unresolved. Looked up from germline, CDR1 is NSHNY and CDR2 is SYGAGN. The CDR3 is made up of 13 amino acids. Trimming shortened V by 0 bases and J by 4 bases, and 6 bases separated the two germline ends. Here the CDR3 reads CASSDVPKNTLYF. Incomplete CDR3 DNA: TGTGCCAGCAGTGATGTTCCAAAAAACACCTTGTAC.

Comments on this clone: Here the gene names and germline are mouse. The read stops 1 residue short of the end of the CDR3; the missing end is completed from the germline J gene. In the same sample, other DNA sequences code for this CDR3. The V gene is TRBV13-2, the J gene TRBJ2-1; weak D call: TRBD1 (5 bases). Per the germline V gene, CDR1 is NNHNN and CDR2 is SYGAGS (reference sequence). Between the trimmed V and J ends, which lost 0 bases and 1 base, there was a span of 8 bases. This CDR3 has 15 residues. CDR3 DNA, as far as it was read: TGTGCCAGCGGTGATGCGCCAGGGAACTATGCTGAGCAGTTC. This codes for CASGDAPGNYAEQF. From start to end, the CDR3 is CASGDAPGNYAEQFF.

The table lists this clone with a few counts. Mouse gene names and germline throughout. The read ends 1 residue before the CDR3 terminus; that terminus is restored from the germline J gene. The V gene is TRBV13-2, the J gene TRBJ2-7; tentatively, D is TRBD1 (6 bases). Trimming removed 5 bases at V and 4 bases at J, with 10 bases between. CDR3 length equals 12 residues. In germline, CDR1 is NNHNN, CDR2 SYGAGS (reference sequence). CDR3 DNA, as far as it was read: TGTGCCAGCGGGGACAGAAAATATGAACAGTAC. It is translated as CASGDRKYEQY. The complete CDR3 sequence is CASGDRKYEQYF.